The text below deals with one T cell receptor (beta chain). Which antigen it targets is not known. Base-call qualities are not available, and no considerably larger clone is one nucleotide away. The cysteine opens and the phenylalanine closes a CDR3 of 18 amino acids. The DNA shown is the 54-base CDR3, in frame from base 1. V trim: 5 bases; J trim: 2 bases; unmatched bases: 6. CDR1 is given as SEHNR and CDR2 as FQNEAQ, both from the germline V gene (reference sequence). The sample comes from a study of blood T cells in healthy people across ages (dated by TCRdb to the mid-2010s). In the study overall: In model experiments, template switching captured roughly one uniquely barcoded TCR beta cDNA molecule for every two T cells. Using the same blood draw, the study looked at two additional independent replicas of 1 million unique cDNA reads for two donors, one aged 18 to 29 and the other aged 80 or older. To avoid experimental bias, donors of different ages were spread randomly across the sequencing lanes. The study measured age-related changes in TCR beta repertoire diversity using deep sequencing normalized with unique cDNA molecular identifiers. Donors were grouped into four age groups: young (average roughly 16 years), middle-aged (roughly 38), aged (around 60) and long-lived (roughly 80).

Libraries came from 5' RACE. Sequencing took place on an Illumina HiSeq 2500. A second PCR of about 6 to 12 cycles was run with a J-beta primer mix and a sample-barcoded 5' primer. A unique molecular identifier was introduced onto each TCR beta cDNA molecule by a template-switch 5' adaptor carrying 12 random nucleotides. Each sample yielded at least 2.5 million CDR3-containing paired-end reads. All of the RNA was converted into first-strand cDNA using the Mint cDNA synthesis kit, with a TRBC-specific oligonucleotide serving as the primer. Following uracil-DNA glycosylase treatment, a first 18-cycle PCR with universal primers M1SS and BC2_uni_R was performed on all cDNA. The authors processed their data as follows. For normalization, 1 million high-quality reads were randomly selected from each sample, with every read carrying a distinct molecular identifier. Reads with shared molecular identifiers were discarded instead of being binned into consensus sequences. MiTCR, set to a Q25 quality threshold and the strictest error-elimination algorithm, was used for CDR3 identification, clonotype clustering and error correction. A nonparametric unseen species model with Euler transformation was used to estimate a lower bound on total TCR beta diversity. Through fastp at Q25 and MiXCR, TCRdb rebuilt clones from the public reads, retaining in-frame beta chains. Each CDR3 protein gets just one entry, which takes the most common genes and DNA from the rows behind it. TCRdb, not the original authors, processed these V and J calls. This sample has roughly 1,300,000 distinct CDR3 sequences in its table, and roughly 60% of those were observed once. The leading ten clones occupy 6.5% to 8.5% of the sample.

The donors were 40 or so Caucasian individuals from Russia, aged roughly 6 to 100 years, who were systemically healthy. Each donor gave approximately 10 milliliters of peripheral blood, collected into EDTA-treated Vacutainer tubes. PBMCs were isolated by Ficoll-Paque density-gradient centrifugation, with at least 6 million obtained per sample. Total RNA, at least 5 micrograms per sample, was extracted from PBMCs with Trizol reagent. The percentages of naive CD45RAhigh/CD27high T cells were determined by flow cytometry on a PBMC aliquot from every donor. Beyond this particular receptor, the publication reports: The long-lived group showed more naive CD4+ T cells, fewer expanded clones and increased TCR diversity than the aged group, suggesting age selection. As age increased, observed TCR beta diversity per million T cells dropped in a roughly linear way, and a significant reduction was already evident by age around 41. Conclusive comparison of naive and antigen-experienced compartments was prevented by the profiling of bulk unsorted PBMCs. Total diversity estimates from one million sequenced T cells were considered lower bounds and underestimates. A strong correlation was found between observed TCR beta diversity and the percentage of naive T cells measured by flow cytometry. The CMV infection status of donors was not known, potentially confounding age-related changes in expanded clonotypes.

The chain employs TRBV7-9 and TRBJ2-2, with 15 bases aligning to TRBD2. The origin of this receptor is a man aged 18 to 29 in good health. Sequenced material: blood. The CDR3 protein sequence reads: CASSRWTSGRGNTGELFF. The bases read TGTGCCAGCAGCCGTTGGACTAGCGGGAGGGGAAACACCGGGGAGCTGTTTTTT.